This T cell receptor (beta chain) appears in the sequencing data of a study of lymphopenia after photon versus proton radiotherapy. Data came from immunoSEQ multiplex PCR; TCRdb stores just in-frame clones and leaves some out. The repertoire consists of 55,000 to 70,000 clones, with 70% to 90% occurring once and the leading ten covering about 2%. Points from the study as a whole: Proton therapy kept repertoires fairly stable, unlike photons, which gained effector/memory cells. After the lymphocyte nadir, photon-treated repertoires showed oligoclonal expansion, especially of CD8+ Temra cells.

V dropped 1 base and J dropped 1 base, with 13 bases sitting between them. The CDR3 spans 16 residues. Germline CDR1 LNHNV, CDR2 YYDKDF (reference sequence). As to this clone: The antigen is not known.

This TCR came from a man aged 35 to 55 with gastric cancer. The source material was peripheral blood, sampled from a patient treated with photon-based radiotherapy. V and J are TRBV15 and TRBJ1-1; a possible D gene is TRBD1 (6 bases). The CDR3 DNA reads TGTGCCACCAGCAGAGGCAGGGGAAAGGGGAACACTGAAGCTTTCTTT. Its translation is CATSRGRGKGNTEAFF.